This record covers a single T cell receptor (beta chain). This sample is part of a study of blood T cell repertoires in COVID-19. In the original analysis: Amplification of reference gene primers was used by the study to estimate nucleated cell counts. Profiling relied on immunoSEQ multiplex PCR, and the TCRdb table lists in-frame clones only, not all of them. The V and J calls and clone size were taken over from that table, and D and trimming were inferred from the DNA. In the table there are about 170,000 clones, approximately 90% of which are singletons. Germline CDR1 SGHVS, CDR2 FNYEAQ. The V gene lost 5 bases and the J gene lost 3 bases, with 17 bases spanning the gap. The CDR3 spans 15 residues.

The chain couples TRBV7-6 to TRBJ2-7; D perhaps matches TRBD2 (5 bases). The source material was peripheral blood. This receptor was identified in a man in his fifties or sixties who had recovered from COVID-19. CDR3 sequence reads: CASSLNTGINYEQYF. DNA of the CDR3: TGTGCCAGCAGCCTCAATACGGGGATTAACTACGAGCAGTACTTC.